The 18 T cell receptor beta chains given below trace back to one sample, sequenced in a study of blood T cell repertoires in COVID-19. Generated by immunoSEQ multiplex PCR, the TCRdb table keeps only in-frame clones and is missing some. The repertoire has 200,000 to 250,000 clones, around 83% of them found once; the top ten carry 3.4%. Sequenced: peripheral blood. All receptors derive from a young woman with acute or convalescent COVID-19.

The V gene is TRBV5-6, the J gene TRBJ2-1; 11 nucleotides line up with TRBD1. The ends lost 4 bases at V and 3 bases at J; junction bases unmatched: 3. This CDR3 has 15 residues. Germline V gene sequence: CDR1 SGHDT, CDR2 YYEEEE. The CDR3 nucleotides read TGTGCCAGCAGCCTCGGGACAGGGGGCTACAATGAGCAGTTCTTC. This translates into CASSLGTGGYNEQFF.

The gene calls are TRBV6-5 and TRBJ2-7; 9 bases fit TRBD2. The CDR3 totals 14 residues. The germline gives CDR1 MNHEY, CDR2 SVGAGI. Germline trimming cut 6 bases from V and 0 bases from J; bases unmatched to any gene: 3. CDR3 sequence reads: CASRRLAVSYEQYF. CDR3 DNA sequence: TGTGCCAGCAGGCGACTAGCGGTCTCCTACGAGCAGTACTTC.

The chain couples TRBV11-3 to TRBJ2-1, with TRBD2 matching over 14 bases. The CDR3 spans 18 residues. V lost 6 bases, J lost 2 bases, and 9 bases stayed unmatched. CDR1 SGHNT and CDR2 YENEEA come from the germline V gene. This CDR3 reads CASSSGTSGRSTYNEQFF. The CDR3 nucleotides are TGTGCCAGCAGTTCCGGGACTAGCGGGAGATCGACCTACAATGAGCAGTTCTTC.

This sequence joins TRBV19 and TRBJ1-5; the D gene is possibly TRBD1 (6 bases). The V gene lost 6 bases and the J gene lost 7 bases, with 22 bases spanning the gap. CDR3 size: 16 residues. Germline V gene sequence: CDR1 LNHDA, CDR2 SQIVND (reference sequence). The CDR3 sequence is CASRKIQGAYGQPQHF. The CDR3 bases are TGTGCCAGTAGAAAGATACAGGGAGCCTACGGACAGCCCCAGCATTTT.

This clone was found once. The V call is TRBV5-6, the J call TRBJ2-1; no definite D call. The CDR3 is made up of 14 amino acids. CDR1 is SGHDT and CDR2 is YYEEEE in the germline V gene. V lost 5 bases and J 4 bases, leaving 13 bases between the germline ends. DNA for the CDR3: TGTGCCAGCAGTTCTGGAGTTTATTACAATGAGCAGTTCTTC. Protein: CASSSGVYYNEQFF.

The chain links TRBV2 to TRBJ2-7, with a weak D call TRBD1 (7 bases). V lost 8 bases and J 6 bases, leaving 17 bases between the germline ends. CDR3 size: 13 residues. Germline V gene data show CDR1 as SNHLY and CDR2 as FYNNEI. The DNA for the CDR3 is TGTGCCAGCGGGGGGACAGTCGTTCGCGAGCAGTACTTC. Its protein is CASGGTVVREQYF.

Comment on this clone: This same CDR3 is encoded by further DNA sequences in the sample. The chain couples TRBV2 to TRBJ1-1; D is ambiguous. Looked up from germline, CDR1 is SNHLY and CDR2 is FYNNEI. CDR3 size: 13 residues. Trimming took off 6 bases at V and 2 bases at J, with 10 bases between the two ends. The CDR3 sequence is CASSREGNTEAFF. As DNA, the CDR3 is TGTGCCAGCAGCCGGGAGGGAAACACTGAAGCTTTCTTT.

The rearrangement links TRBV27 to TRBJ2-5, with 9 bases lining up with TRBD1. Trimming removed 4 bases from V and 2 bases from J; junction bases left unmatched: 5. Germline assignment: CDR1 MNHEY and CDR2 SMNVEV (reference sequence). The CDR3 is 15 amino acids. The DNA for the CDR3 is TGTGCCAGCAGTTCCCACGGGACAGGGCAAGAGACCCAGTACTTC. Translating gives CASSSHGTGQETQYF.

The chain uses TRBV12-3 or TRBV12-4 and TRBJ2-2; possibly TRBD2 for D (5 bases). The CDR3 runs 13 residues. The germline V and J ends were trimmed by 5 bases and 4 bases, with 8 bases remaining between them. CDR3 protein: CASSRGSTGELFF. As DNA, the CDR3 is TGTGCCAGCAGTCGGGGAAGCACCGGGGAGCTGTTTTTT.

V gene TRBV6-5 combines with J gene TRBJ1-2; possibly TRBD1 for D (6 bases). Trimming took 7 bases from V and 7 from J, leaving 22 bases between them. There are 15 residues in the CDR3. The germline gives CDR1 MNHEY, CDR2 SVGAGI. Here the CDR3 reads CASNPGQTPRGGYTF. The CDR3 DNA is TGTGCCAGCAACCCTGGACAGACACCCCGGGGTGGCTACACCTTC.

The chain uses TRBV7-2 and TRBJ1-1; D might be TRBD1 (6 bases). The CDR3 consists of 14 residues. CDR1 SGHTA and CDR2 FQGNSA come from the germline V gene. Trimming stripped 5 bases from V and 9 bases from J, with 19 bases between. The CDR3 region is CASSDPPRGGKAFF. CDR3 DNA sequence: TGTGCCAGCAGCGACCCTCCGAGGGGGGGTAAAGCTTTCTTT.

This rearrangement joins TRBV4-3 to TRBJ2-3, with 10 bases identical to TRBD2. V gave up 2 bases and J gave up 6 bases; unmatched junction bases: 8. Germline V gives CDR1 LGHNA, CDR2 YSLEER. The CDR3 covers 16 residues. CDR3 amino acids: CASSQILAGDGDTQYF. The CDR3, as DNA: TGCGCCAGCAGCCAAATTCTAGCGGGAGACGGGGATACGCAGTATTTT.

The genes are TRBV10-3 and TRBJ1-2, with no clear D. Germline V gene sequence: CDR1 ENHRY, CDR2 SYGVKD. This CDR3 is 13 amino acids long. The ends were cut back, 2 bases at V and 5 bases at J, with 9 bases in the middle. The CDR3 DNA sequence: TGTGCCATCAGTGAGCAAGGAGTTTATGGCTACACCTTC. It encodes CAISEQGVYGYTF.

This chain uses TRBV9 with TRBJ2-2; no reliable D call. Looked up from germline, CDR1 is SGDLS and CDR2 is YYNGEE. The ends were cut back, 0 bases at V and 2 bases at J, with 5 bases in the middle. The CDR3 extends over 14 amino acids. CDR3 in DNA: TGTGCCAGCAGCGTAGCTTTAAACACCGGGGAGCTGTTTTTT. Its translation is CASSVALNTGELFF.

The gene calls are TRBV28 and TRBJ2-5, with TRBD2 matching 15 bases. The length of the CDR3 is 16 residues. The J segment lost 5 bases and the V segment lost 8 bases, leaving 9 bases of the junction unmatched. Germline CDR1 is MDHEN and CDR2 is SYDVKM. In DNA form, the CDR3 reads TGTGCCAGCCAAGATGGAGGACTAGCGGGAGGGGAGACCCAGTACTTC. This codes for CASQDGGLAGGETQYF.

This clone has a handful of counts. J is TRBJ1-5 and V is TRBV5-1; TRBD1 is a possible D gene (6 bases). The germline V gene encodes CDR1 SGHRS and CDR2 YFSETQ. The V end lost 0 bases, the J end lost 4 bases, and 11 bases lay between the germline ends. This CDR3 region has 15 residues. The CDR3 DNA reads as TGCGCCAGCAGCTTGGTGTCAGGGGCTAATCAGCCCCAGCATTTT. It translates to CASSLVSGANQPQHF.

The rearrangement links TRBV7-8 to TRBJ2-7; 7 bases agree with TRBD2. Germline CDR1 reads SGHVS; CDR2 reads FQNEAQ. CDR3 size: 19 residues. J was trimmed by 4 bases and V by 4 bases; bases with no gene match: 22. The CDR3 nucleotides are TGTGCCAGCAGCTCCAATACGGTGGTAGCGGGCCAAACCTATTACGAGCAGTACTTC. Translation: CASSSNTVVAGQTYYEQYF.

The rearrangement links TRBV29-1 to TRBJ1-2; 8 bases fit TRBD1. Germline CDR1 and CDR2: SQVTM and ANQGSEA. With 6 bases clipped from V and 4 bases from J, the junction kept 4 bases outside the gene matches. The CDR3 loop spans 12 amino acids. The CDR3 bases are TGCAGCGTAGCAGGGGGCGCCTATGGCTACACCTTC. This codes for CSVAGGAYGYTF.